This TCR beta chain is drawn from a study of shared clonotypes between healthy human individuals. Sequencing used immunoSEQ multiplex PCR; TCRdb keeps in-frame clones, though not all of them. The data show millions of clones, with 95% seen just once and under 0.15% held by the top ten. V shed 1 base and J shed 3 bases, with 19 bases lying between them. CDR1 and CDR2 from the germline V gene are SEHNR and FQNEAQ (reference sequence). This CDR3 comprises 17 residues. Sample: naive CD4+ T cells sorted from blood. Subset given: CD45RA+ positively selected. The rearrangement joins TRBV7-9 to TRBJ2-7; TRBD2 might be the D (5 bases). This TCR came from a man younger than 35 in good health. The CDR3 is CASSLDAWWEKNYEQYF. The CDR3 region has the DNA TGTGCCAGCAGCTTAGACGCCTGGTGGGAGAAAAACTACGAGCAGTACTTC.